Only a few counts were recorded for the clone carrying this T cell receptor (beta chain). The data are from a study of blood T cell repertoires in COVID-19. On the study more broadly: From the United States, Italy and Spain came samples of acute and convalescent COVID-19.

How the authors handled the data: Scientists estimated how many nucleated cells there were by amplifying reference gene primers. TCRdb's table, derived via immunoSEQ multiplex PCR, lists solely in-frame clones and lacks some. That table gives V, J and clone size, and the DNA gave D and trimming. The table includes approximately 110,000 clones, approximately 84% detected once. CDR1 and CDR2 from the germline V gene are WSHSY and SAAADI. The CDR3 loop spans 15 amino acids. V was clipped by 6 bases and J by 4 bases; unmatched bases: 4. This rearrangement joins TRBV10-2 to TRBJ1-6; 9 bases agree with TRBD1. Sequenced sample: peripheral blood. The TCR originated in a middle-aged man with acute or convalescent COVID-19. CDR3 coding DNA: TGCGCCAGCAGAGTGGGGACAGGGTATAATTCACCCCTCCACTTT. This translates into CASRVGTGYNSPLHF.